These 13 T cell receptor beta chains share one sample of origin, sequenced in a study of Graves' ophthalmopathy and Graves' hyperthyroidism. Amplified material comprised TCR beta CDR3 regions derived from RNA transcripts. In the first round, RT-PCR was carried out with HTBI primers, and a multiplex PCR formed the second round. TCRdb processed the multiplex PCR reads anew with MiXCR; each CDR3 protein has one entry. The table includes 500,000 to 600,000 distinct CDR3 sequences, roughly 39% detected once. The sequencing sample was made of peripheral blood or thyroid tissue (not recorded which). The receptor set was obtained from an adult man with Graves' hyperthyroidism.

The chain recombines TRBV20-1 with TRBJ1-1; 9 bases fit TRBD1. Germline V lookup: CDR1 DFQATT, CDR2 SNEGSKA (reference sequence). The length of the CDR3 is 17 residues. V lost 2 bases to trimming and J lost 1 base; unmatched junction nucleotides: 11. Here the CDR3 DNA reads TGCAGTGCTAGACCGGGACAGGGTTGGGGCGGGAACACTGAAGCTTTCTTT. It is translated as CSARPGQGWGGNTEAFF.

This clonotype was recorded at least ten times. The chain links TRBV19 to TRBJ2-2, with a weak D call TRBD1 (5 bases). The CDR3 has 15 amino acids. Trimming took 3 bases from V and 1 from J, leaving 9 bases between them. Germline CDR1 and CDR2: LNHDA and SQIVND (reference sequence). Here the CDR3 reads CASSIGALNTGELFF. In DNA, the CDR3 is TGTGCCAGTAGTATTGGGGCCTTGAACACCGGGGAGCTGTTTTTT.

This clonotype was detected many times. The CDR3 DNA reads as TGTGCCAGCAGCTTAATCCGGGGGACTGAAGCTTTCTTT. It translates to CASSLIRGTEAFF. The gene calls are TRBV7-3 and TRBJ1-1; a weak D match, TRBD1 (5 bases). This CDR3 is 13 amino acids long. Per germline, CDR1 SGHTA and CDR2 FQGTGA. V lost 1 base and J 5 bases, leaving 8 bases between the germline ends. The complete variable domain, with remaining parts taken from reference TRBV7-3 and TRBJ1-1, reads GAGVSQTPSNKVTEKGKYVELRCDPISGHTALYWYRQSLGQGPEFLIYFQGTGAADDSGLPNDRFFAVRPEGSVSTLKIQRTERGDSAVYLCASSLIRGTEAFFGQGTRLTVV.

This rearrangement joins TRBV2 to TRBJ2-2; tentatively, D is TRBD1 (6 bases). The V and J ends lost 7 bases and 5 bases respectively, with 14 bases between them. CDR1 is SNHLY, CDR2 FYNNEI, per germline. The CDR3 contains 14 residues. In DNA, the CDR3 is TGTGCCAGCAAGGTGGACAGTACTACCGGGGAGCTGTTTTTT. Its translation is CASKVDSTTGELFF.

This clonotype was detected many times. This chain uses TRBV3-1 with TRBJ2-7, with 7 bases fitting TRBD1. This CDR3 has 13 residues. Trimming removed 3 bases from V and 7 bases from J; junction bases left unmatched: 6. Looked up from germline, CDR1 is LGHDT and CDR2 is YNNKEL (reference sequence). CDR3 nucleotide sequence: TGTGCCAGCAGCCAGACAGGGTCGTGGGAGCAGTACTTC. Translation: CASSQTGSWEQYF.

A note on this clonotype: A read error may explain this, as a much larger clone is one base away. This chain uses TRBV2 with TRBJ1-6; D is perhaps TRBD1 (5 bases). The CDR3 is made up of 13 amino acids. Per the germline V gene, CDR1 is SNHLY and CDR2 is FYNNEI. The DNA of the CDR3 is TGTGCCTGGGGGGGATCCTATAATTCACCCCCCCACTTT. This encodes CAWGGSYNSPPHF.

The gene calls are TRBV19 and TRBJ1-2, with D perhaps matching TRBD1 (6 bases). Trimming cost V 4 bases and J 4 bases, with 16 bases left between them. The CDR3 has 15 residues. The germline gives CDR1 LNHDA, CDR2 SQIVND (reference sequence). The CDR3 nucleotides are TGTGCCAGTAGTAAGGCGGCAGGGGAAGGCTATGGCTACACCTTC. Translated, it gives CASSKAAGEGYGYTF.

The J gene is TRBJ2-7, the V gene TRBV7-9; 9 nucleotides match TRBD2. V shed 4 bases, J shed 2 bases, and the junction held 15 bases outside the gene matches. CDR1 is SEHNR, CDR2 FQNEAQ, per germline (reference sequence). The length of the CDR3 is 18 residues. Written as DNA, the CDR3 is TGTGCCAGCAGCTGGCCGGCCCACTCGGCGGGAGGGCCCTACGAGCAGTACTTC. Amino acid sequence: CASSWPAHSAGGPYEQYF.

Many counts were recorded for this clonotype. The V and J genes are TRBV6-1 and TRBJ1-5; D unclear. With 0 bases removed from V and 6 bases from J, the gap between germline ends came to 9 bases. From germline, CDR1 is MNHNS and CDR2 SASEGT. The CDR3 loop spans 14 amino acids. This CDR3 is CASSEAWGGQPQHF. CDR3 sequence (DNA): TGTGCCAGCAGTGAAGCGTGGGGTGGTCAGCCCCAGCATTTT.

This clonotype was found many times. The chain uses TRBV7-2 and TRBJ1-1; D ambiguous. Germline V gene lookup returns CDR1 SGHTA and CDR2 FQGNSA. The germline V and J ends were trimmed by 5 bases and 1 base, with 11 bases remaining between them. CDR3 size: 14 residues. The CDR3 here is CASSGRVGNTEAFF. CDR3 bases: TGTGCCAGCAGCGGTAGGGTGGGGAACACTGAAGCTTTCTTT.

About this clonotype: The CDR3 carries no conserved terminal phenylalanine or tryptophan, so it likely arises from a read error. The DNA is left out, because the CDR3 cannot be placed on it with certainty; the CDR3 is given as TCRdb lists it. This chain joins TRBV7-3 and TRBJ2-5; TRBD2 is the table's D call, not checked against the DNA. The CDR3 region is 9 residues in length, termini included. Germline V lookup: CDR1 SGHTA, CDR2 FQGTGA. CDR3 in amino acids: CASSLGDAG.

This clonotype was seen at least ten times. The chain combines TRBV7-9 with TRBJ1-6, with 7 bases fitting TRBD1. The V gene's germline CDR1 is SEHNR and CDR2 FQNEAQ (reference sequence). Trimming removed 5 bases from V and 7 bases from J; junction bases left unmatched: 11. This CDR3 contains 16 residues. This CDR3 reads CASSPGLGQLNSPLHF. CDR3 DNA: TGTGCCAGCAGCCCCGGACTGGGACAGCTAAATTCACCCCTCCACTTT.

Of note for this clonotype: The missing conserved phenylalanine or tryptophan at the end of this CDR3 makes a read error likely. The V and J genes are TRBV14 and TRBJ1-1; 7 bases align to TRBD1. The CDR3 is 18 residues long. V trimming: 1 base; J trimming: 0 bases; junction bases outside the gene matches: 11. Germline V CDR1 and CDR2: SGHDN, FVKESK. Written as DNA, the CDR3 is TGTGCCAGCAGCCAAGGTTGGGGGACAGTTAGTATGAACACTGAAGCTTTCCTT. Its protein is CASSQGWGTVSMNTEAFL.